Listed below are T cell receptor beta chains from one sample, sequenced in a study of Graves' ophthalmopathy and Graves' hyperthyroidism. TCRdb reprocessed the multiplex PCR reads with MiXCR, giving one entry per CDR3 protein. The table has roughly 600,000 distinct CDR3 sequences, under 45% seen once. The sample consisted of peripheral blood or thyroid tissue (not recorded which). Receptor source: an adult man with Graves' hyperthyroidism. The CDR3 runs from the conserved cysteine through the conserved F or W. Fields, in order: clone size, D gene, J gene, V gene, CDR3 DNA, CDR3 protein. D genes are given only for firm matches. Expanded clones are given a class, and other clones once, few, many or no size at all.

clone size: many; D gene: -; J gene: TRBJ1-1; V gene: TRBV5-1; CDR3 DNA: TGCGCCAGCAGCTTGGCCGGGGGCGTGAGTACTGAAGCTTTCTTT; CDR3 protein: CASSLAGGVSTEAFF
clone size: -; D gene: -; J gene: TRBJ1-4; V gene: TRBV4-2; CDR3 DNA: TGTGCCAGCAGCCGCGACTCTAGCGCGGTTGAGGAAAAACTGCTTTTT; CDR3 protein: CASSRDSSAVEEKLLF
clone size: many; D gene: -; J gene: TRBJ2-5; V gene: TRBV4-2; CDR3 DNA: TGTGCCAGCAGCCACATAGGGGGGACAGAGACCCAGTACTTC; CDR3 protein: CASSHIGGTETQYF
clone size: many; D gene: TRBD2; J gene: TRBJ2-5; V gene: TRBV7-7; CDR3 DNA: TGTGCTAGCAGCACCGGACTAGCGGGAGCGGGGGGGGAAACCCAGTACTTC; CDR3 protein: CASSTGLAGAGGETQYF
clone size: -; D gene: -; J gene: TRBJ1-1; V gene: TRBV9; CDR3 DNA: TGTGCCAGCAGCCGCCGGGGTGCCGCTGAAGCTTTCTTT; CDR3 protein: CASSRRGAAEAFF
clone size: few; D gene: -; J gene: TRBJ2-5; V gene: TRBV18; CDR3 DNA: TGTGCCAGCTCGCGCACCGGGGTGACGGAGACCCAGTACTTC; CDR3 protein: CASSRTGVTETQYF
clone size: many; D gene: TRBD1; J gene: TRBJ1-1; V gene: TRBV6-6; CDR3 DNA: TGTGCCAGCAGTACGGGACAGGGAGGCAACACTGAAGCTTTCTTT; CDR3 protein: CASSTGQGGNTEAFF
clone size: -; D gene: -; J gene: TRBJ1-3; V gene: TRBV25-1; CDR3 DNA: TGTGCCAGCAGTTACTCAGCGGTGAACTCTGGAAACACCATATATTTT; CDR3 protein: CASSYSAVNSGNTIYF
clone size: -; D gene: TRBD2; J gene: TRBJ2-2; V gene: TRBV24-1; CDR3 DNA: TGTGCCACCAGTGATGGATACGTGGAGACTAGCCGCGGGGAGCTGTTTTTT; CDR3 protein: CATSDGYVETSRGELFF
clone size: -; D gene: -; J gene: TRBJ1-1; V gene: TRBV10-3; CDR3 DNA: TGTGCCATCAGGGGGGGGGTCTGGACTGAAGCTTTCTTT; CDR3 protein: CAIRGGVWTEAFF
clone size: many; D gene: -; J gene: TRBJ1-3; V gene: TRBV29-1; CDR3 DNA: TGCAGCGTTCTAGGTTCAGGCCAAAACACCATATATTTT; CDR3 protein: CSVLGSGQNTIYF
clone size: -; D gene: TRBD1; J gene: TRBJ2-7; V gene: TRBV7-2; CDR3 DNA: TGTGCCAGCAGCAGAGACAGGGGGATCCTCGAGCAGTACTTC; CDR3 protein: CASSRDRGILEQYF
clone size: many; D gene: TRBD1; J gene: TRBJ1-6; V gene: TRBV5-1; CDR3 DNA: TGCGCCAGCAGCGAAGGACAGGGTAATTCACCCCTCCACTTT; CDR3 protein: CASSEGQGNSPLHF
clone size: -; D gene: -; J gene: TRBJ2-2; V gene: TRBV12-3/TRBV12-4; CDR3 DNA: TGTGCCAGCAGTCCCCCCTCGGGTCGGGAGCGCGTCGCGGGGACCGGGGAGCTGTTTTTT; CDR3 protein: CASSPPSGRERVAGTGELFF
clone size: many; D gene: TRBD1; J gene: TRBJ2-7; V gene: TRBV3-1; CDR3 DNA: TGTGCCAGCAGCCAAGGGACAGGAGGATACGAGCAGTACTTC; CDR3 protein: CASSQGTGGYEQYF
clone size: many; D gene: -; J gene: TRBJ1-5; V gene: TRBV19; CDR3 DNA: TGTGCCAGTAGTATAATGGCAGGTAACAATCAGCCCCAGCATTTT; CDR3 protein: CASSIMAGNNQPQHF
clone size: -; D gene: -; J gene: TRBJ1-2; V gene: TRBV28; CDR3 DNA: TGTGCCAACGAAGCTAACTATGGCTACACCTTC; CDR3 protein: CANEANYGYTF
clone size: few; D gene: -; J gene: TRBJ2-7; V gene: TRBV19; CDR3 DNA: TGTGCCAGTAGTTCGAGGCGGGCCCCTCACCTTTACGAGCAGTACTTC; CDR3 protein: CASSSRRAPHLYEQYF
clone size: -; D gene: -; J gene: TRBJ2-7; V gene: TRBV7-9; CDR3 DNA: TGTGCCAGCAGCTTAGCTTCGACTAGCTCCTACGAGCAGTACTTC; CDR3 protein: CASSLASTSSYEQYF
clone size: many; D gene: -; J gene: TRBJ2-7; V gene: TRBV13; CDR3 DNA: TGTGCCAGCAGCTCACGTAGCGGAATCAGCTCCTACGAGCAGTACTTC; CDR3 protein: CASSSRSGISSYEQYF
clone size: -; D gene: -; J gene: TRBJ2-5; V gene: TRBV5-1; CDR3 DNA: TGCGCCAGCAGCTGGACAGAACAAGAGACCCAGTACTTC; CDR3 protein: CASSWTEQETQYF
clone size: many; D gene: TRBD2; J gene: TRBJ2-5; V gene: TRBV6-5; CDR3 DNA: TGTGCCAGCAGTTCCTCTAGCGGGTACCAAGAGACCCAGTACTTC; CDR3 protein: CASSSSSGYQETQYF
clone size: -; D gene: TRBD1; J gene: TRBJ2-3; V gene: TRBV20-1; CDR3 DNA: TGCAGTGCTTCGGACAGGGGGCGCTTGGATACGCAGTATTTT; CDR3 protein: CSASDRGRLDTQYF
clone size: -; D gene: TRBD1; J gene: TRBJ1-1; V gene: TRBV29-1; CDR3 DNA: TGCAAACTTGCCGGACAGGGCGCTGAAGCTTTCTTT; CDR3 protein: CKLAGQGAEAFF
clone size: -; D gene: -; J gene: TRBJ2-7; V gene: TRBV7-9; CDR3 DNA: TGTGCCAGCAGTCTCAGCCAATCCGGGGAGCAGTACTTC; CDR3 protein: CASSLSQSGEQYF
clone size: -; D gene: -; J gene: TRBJ1-3; V gene: TRBV7-2; CDR3 DNA: TGTGCCAGCAGCGGACGGGGCGGACGACCTATCTCTGGAAACACCATATATTTT; CDR3 protein: CASSGRGGRPISGNTIYF
clone size: many; D gene: TRBD2; J gene: TRBJ2-5; V gene: TRBV29-1; CDR3 DNA: TGCAGCGTTTCGGGACTAGTGATCCAGTACTTC; CDR3 protein: CSVSGLVIQYF
clone size: many; D gene: TRBD2; J gene: TRBJ2-5; V gene: TRBV7-2; CDR3 DNA: TGTGCCAGCAGATTCGGTAGCGGGAGGCTTGGGGAGACCCAGTACTTC; CDR3 protein: CASRFGSGRLGETQYF
clone size: many; D gene: -; J gene: TRBJ2-7; V gene: TRBV6-5; CDR3 DNA: TGTGCCAGCAGTTACGATACGGGCCGCTGGGAGCAGTACTTC; CDR3 protein: CASSYDTGRWEQYF
clone size: many; D gene: TRBD2; J gene: TRBJ2-7; V gene: TRBV2; CDR3 DNA: TGTGCCAGCAAGACTAGCGGGACACCCTACGAGCAGTACTTC; CDR3 protein: CASKTSGTPYEQYF
clone size: -; D gene: TRBD1; J gene: TRBJ1-1; V gene: TRBV7-9; CDR3 DNA: TGTGCCAGCAGCCCCCTGGACAGGGGCACTGAAGCTTTCTTT; CDR3 protein: CASSPLDRGTEAFF
clone size: many; D gene: -; J gene: TRBJ1-3; V gene: TRBV20-1; CDR3 DNA: TGCAGTGCTAGAGAAACCTATGGGCCCACCGCTGGAAACACCATATATTTT; CDR3 protein: CSARETYGPTAGNTIYF
clone size: -; D gene: TRBD1; J gene: TRBJ2-5; V gene: TRBV12-3/TRBV12-4; CDR3 DNA: TGTGCCAGCAGTTTCCCCCGAGGACAGGGGCAAGAGACCCAGTACTTC; CDR3 protein: CASSFPRGQGQETQYF
clone size: -; D gene: -; J gene: TRBJ2-5; V gene: TRBV4-3; CDR3 DNA: TGCGCCAGCAGCCAAGTCAAGGGCCTTGGGAAGACCCAGTACTTC; CDR3 protein: CASSQVKGLGKTQYF
clone size: many; D gene: TRBD1; J gene: TRBJ1-6; V gene: TRBV7-8; CDR3 DNA: TGTGCCAGCAGCTTATTATCCACAGGGGCAGCGAATAATTCACCCCTCCACTTT; CDR3 protein: CASSLLSTGAANNSPLHF
clone size: few; D gene: -; J gene: TRBJ2-6; V gene: TRBV10-3; CDR3 DNA: TGTGCCATCTCGGACAGCTCTGGGGCCAACGTCCTGACTTTC; CDR3 protein: CAISDSSGANVLTF
clone size: -; D gene: -; J gene: TRBJ2-3; V gene: TRBV7-9; CDR3 DNA: TGTGCCAGCAGCCTCACATCGATCGGCACAGATACGCAGTATTTT; CDR3 protein: CASSLTSIGTDTQYF
clone size: -; D gene: TRBD1; J gene: TRBJ1-5; V gene: TRBV30; CDR3 DNA: TGTGCCTGGGACCAGGGGGCTGCGGGCAATCAGCCCCAGCATTTT; CDR3 protein: CAWDQGAAGNQPQHF
clone size: -; D gene: TRBD1; J gene: TRBJ2-1; V gene: TRBV10-3; CDR3 DNA: TGTGCCATCAGGGGGACAGGGACTGGGAATGAGCAGTTCTTC; CDR3 protein: CAIRGTGTGNEQFF
clone size: many; D gene: -; J gene: TRBJ1-5; V gene: TRBV20-1; CDR3 DNA: TGCAGTGCTAGTCAGGGCGGGGAGAATCAGCCCCAGCATTTT; CDR3 protein: CSASQGGENQPQHF
clone size: -; D gene: -; J gene: TRBJ1-1; V gene: TRBV19; CDR3 DNA: TGTGCCAGTAGTATCAAAAGTCATGCTTTCTTT; CDR3 protein: CASSIKSHAFF
clone size: -; D gene: -; J gene: TRBJ1-1; V gene: TRBV6-5; CDR3 DNA: TGTGCCAGCAGTGAAGAGCCGGGAGGGAGAGCTTTCTTT; CDR3 protein: CASSEEPGGRAFF
clone size: many; D gene: TRBD1; J gene: TRBJ2-5; V gene: TRBV6-6; CDR3 DNA: TGTGCCAGCAGTCCCAATCCGGGACAGGGAAGCGAAGAGACCCAGTACTTC; CDR3 protein: CASSPNPGQGSEETQYF
clone size: -; D gene: -; J gene: TRBJ1-1; V gene: TRBV7-9; CDR3 DNA: TGTGCCAGCAGACGAGTCGGGATGGCGAACACTGAAGCTTTCTTT; CDR3 protein: CASRRVGMANTEAFF
clone size: many; D gene: TRBD2; J gene: TRBJ2-7; V gene: TRBV20-1; CDR3 DNA: TGCAGTGCCCTAGCGGGAGCAAACGAGCAGTACTTC; CDR3 protein: CSALAGANEQYF
clone size: many; D gene: TRBD1; J gene: TRBJ1-5; V gene: TRBV29-1; CDR3 DNA: TGCAGCGTTGTAACGGGACAGCACATGGGGGATCAGCCCCAGCATTTT; CDR3 protein: CSVVTGQHMGDQPQHF
clone size: -; D gene: -; J gene: TRBJ1-2; V gene: TRBV27; CDR3 DNA: TGTGCCAGCAGACTGGACAGCGCTGCTAACTATGGCTACACCTTC; CDR3 protein: CASRLDSAANYGYTF
clone size: -; D gene: TRBD1; J gene: TRBJ1-6; V gene: TRBV7-9; CDR3 DNA: TGTGCCAGCAGCTTAGCCTCCGGGACAGGGCTTGCACCCCTCCACTTT; CDR3 protein: CASSLASGTGLAPLHF
clone size: many; D gene: -; J gene: TRBJ2-7; V gene: TRBV4-1; CDR3 DNA: TGCGCCAGCAGCTTTTTCGGGATCCCAGGTTCCGAGCAGTACTTC; CDR3 protein: CASSFFGIPGSEQYF
clone size: -; D gene: -; J gene: TRBJ1-5; V gene: TRBV19; CDR3 DNA: TGTGCCAGTAGTATAGAAGGCGGGGGCAGGGTTGGCAATCAGCCCCAGCATTTT; CDR3 protein: CASSIEGGGRVGNQPQHF
clone size: -; D gene: TRBD2; J gene: TRBJ2-1; V gene: TRBV9; CDR3 DNA: TGTGCCAGCAGCGCTAGCGGGAACTCCTACAATGAGCAGTTCTTC; CDR3 protein: CASSASGNSYNEQFF
clone size: -; D gene: TRBD1; J gene: TRBJ2-1; V gene: TRBV10-3; CDR3 DNA: TGTGCCATCCTGGGACAGGGGGCAAGGGATGAGCAGTTCTTC; CDR3 protein: CAILGQGARDEQFF
clone size: -; D gene: TRBD2; J gene: TRBJ2-5; V gene: TRBV7-3; CDR3 DNA: TGTGCCAGCAGCTTGGGACTAGCGGGGGCGCAAGAGGCCCAGTACTTC; CDR3 protein: CASSLGLAGAQEAQYF
clone size: many; D gene: -; J gene: TRBJ1-5; V gene: TRBV19; CDR3 DNA: TGTGCCAGTAGCCTCAGCGGTTTTCGGCCCCAGCATTTT; CDR3 protein: CASSLSGFRPQHF